This paragraph reports one TCR beta chain. Its antigen is as yet unknown. V was shortened by 1 base and J by 0 bases, with 6 bases between the two germline ends. The CDR3 covers 14 residues. Germline CDR1 LGHNT, CDR2 FRNRAP. These data come from a study of CD8 T cells in Susac syndrome. Findings and caveats of the study: That the number of individuals in its TCR sequencing and HLA analysis was relatively small was acknowledged by the study.

TCR beta sequencing covered blood CD8+ and CD4+ T cells. Those who served as multiple sclerosis controls were treatment-naive patients with stable or active relapsing-remitting disease. Negative magnetic isolation gave CD8+ and CD4+ cells; FACS enriched CD8+ TEMRA. Random hexamers were used to reverse transcribe 0.5 to 1 ug of RNA. A single record per CDR3 protein comes from TCRdb applying MiXCR to the immunoSEQ multiplex PCR reads. This sample has about 180,000 distinct CDR3 sequences, with 90% to 96% found just once. The sequence derives from a human donor with multiple sclerosis. The rearrangement joins TRBV12-5 to TRBJ1-1; no definite D call. The specimen was CD4+ T cells from PBMCs. CDR3 DNA sequence: TGTGCTAGTGGTTTGGACGGTCTGAACACTGAAGCTTTCTTT. Translated: CASGLDGLNTEAFF.